This T cell receptor beta chain is drawn from a study of blood T cell repertoires in COVID-19. In the study overall: The United States, Italy and Spain were the sources of the acute and convalescent COVID-19 samples. Nucleic acid was either cDNA or gDNA, and it came from T cells, B-cell-depleted T cells, or PBMCs.

The CDR3 has 14 amino acids. Germline CDR1 SNHLY, CDR2 FYNNEI. Trimming at V came to 5 bases and at J to 0 bases, leaving 2 bases not matched to a gene. In the original processing: From reference gene primer amplification, estimates of nucleated cell counts were derived. Sequencing was performed with immunoSEQ multiplex PCR; in TCRdb, only in-frame clones are kept and a portion is missing. V and J calls and clone size are as listed in that table; D and trimming were resolved from the DNA. The table lists roughly 140,000 clones, roughly 79% of them singletons, with around 8.8% in the top ten. Sequencing was carried out using peripheral blood. The chain carries TRBV2 and TRBJ2-7; 9 positions match TRBD1. The TCR sequence derives from a human donor in a cohort sampled during active COVID-19. Here the CDR3 DNA reads TGTGCCAGCAGTCTGGACAGGGGCTCCTACGAGCAGTACTTC. As protein: CASSLDRGSYEQYF.